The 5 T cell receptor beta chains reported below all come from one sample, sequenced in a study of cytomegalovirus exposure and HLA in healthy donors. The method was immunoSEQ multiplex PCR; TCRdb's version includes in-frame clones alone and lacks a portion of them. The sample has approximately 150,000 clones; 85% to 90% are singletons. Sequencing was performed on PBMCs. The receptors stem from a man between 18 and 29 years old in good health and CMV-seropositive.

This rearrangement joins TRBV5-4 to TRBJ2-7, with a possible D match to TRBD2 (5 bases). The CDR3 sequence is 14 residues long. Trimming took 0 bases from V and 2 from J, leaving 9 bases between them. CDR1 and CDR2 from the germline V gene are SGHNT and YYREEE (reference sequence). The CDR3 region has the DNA TGTGCCAGCAGCTTGGGCGGGCGCACCTACGAGCAGTACTTC. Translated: CASSLGGRTYEQYF.

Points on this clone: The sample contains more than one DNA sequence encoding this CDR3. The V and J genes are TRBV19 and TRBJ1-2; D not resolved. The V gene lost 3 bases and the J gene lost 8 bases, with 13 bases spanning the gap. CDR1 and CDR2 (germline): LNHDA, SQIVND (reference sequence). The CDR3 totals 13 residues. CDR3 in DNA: TGTGCCAGTAGTATCGAGGGAGGTCGCGGCTACACCTTC. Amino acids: CASSIEGGRGYTF.

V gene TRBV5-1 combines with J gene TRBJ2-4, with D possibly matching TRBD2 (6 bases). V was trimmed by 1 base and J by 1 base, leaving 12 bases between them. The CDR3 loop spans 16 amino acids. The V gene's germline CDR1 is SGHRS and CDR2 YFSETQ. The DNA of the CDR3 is TGCGCCAGCAGCTTGCCGGAGGGGTTGGCCAAAAACATTCAGTACTTC. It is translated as CASSLPEGLAKNIQYF.

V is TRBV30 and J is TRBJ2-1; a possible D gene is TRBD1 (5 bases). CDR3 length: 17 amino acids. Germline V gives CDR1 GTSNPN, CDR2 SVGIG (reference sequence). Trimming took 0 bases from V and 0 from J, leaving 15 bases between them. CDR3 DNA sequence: TGTGCCTGGAGTGTCCGGTGGGGCGCCCCCTCCTACAATGAGCAGTTCTTC. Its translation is CAWSVRWGAPSYNEQFF.

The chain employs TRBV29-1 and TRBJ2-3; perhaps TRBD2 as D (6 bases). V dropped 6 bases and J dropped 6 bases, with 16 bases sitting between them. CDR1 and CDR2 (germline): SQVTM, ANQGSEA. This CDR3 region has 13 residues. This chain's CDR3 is CSVNSGNRDTQYF. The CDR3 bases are TGCAGCGTAAATAGCGGAAATCGGGATACGCAGTATTTT.